A selection of T cell receptor beta chains follows, all from one sample in a study of blood T cell repertoires in COVID-19. Here immunoSEQ multiplex PCR was the method, and the copy in TCRdb shows in-frame clones only, minus some. Of approximately 350,000 clones listed, 80% to 90% are singletons. The sequenced material came from PBMCs or T cells enriched from blood (not recorded which). The receptors were sampled from a man younger than 35 who had recovered from COVID-19. CDR3s include the opening cysteine and the closing phenylalanine or tryptophan. Each record gives: V gene, clone size, CDR3 protein. Part of the rows lack a size; the others show once, few, many or a class for expanded clones.

TRBV20-1 | . | CSASKLASAYNEQFF
TRBV18 | . | CASSPRQGGSYNSPLHF
TRBV18 | . | CASTLQYREGLGYTF
TRBV5-4 | . | CASSLPEGWLYGHTF
TRBV4-2 | . | CASSQILGEGLVDTQYF
TRBV10-3 | . | CAIRDSTRDTEAFF
TRBV13 | . | CASSLGRRGGATQYF
TRBV18 | . | CASSPFDSTGELFF
TRBV27 | . | CASSYQGQGRPDTQYF
TRBV9 | . | CASSPKLDSSYEQYF
TRBV4-1 | few | CASSQANREGQPQHF
TRBV7-9 | . | CASSLSFRYEQYF
TRBV18 | . | CASSPRSTPPEAFF
TRBV20-1 | . | CSAQGTTQAFF